Listed below are T cell receptor beta chains from one sample, sequenced in a study of T cell responses to AZD1222 COVID-19 vaccine. Sequencing used immunoSEQ multiplex PCR; TCRdb keeps in-frame clones, though not all of them. Among over 110,000 clones listed, 85% to 90% were seen once. Sequences were derived from peripheral blood, sampled 28 days after the second AZD1222 dose. These receptors were obtained from an adult who received the AZD1222 COVID-19 vaccine. Each CDR3 is given with its conserved first and last residue. D genes are given only for firm matches. Clone size is stated in some rows and not others, as once, few, many or a class when expanded.

J gene | V gene | D gene | clone size | CDR3 length | CDR3 DNA | CDR3 protein
TRBJ2-7 | TRBV10-3 | NA | NA | 14 | TGTGCCACCTGGGGGCGACAGGAGGATCGGGAGCAGTACTTC | CATWGRQEDREQYF
TRBJ1-1 | TRBV28 | NA | NA | 14 | TGTGCCAGCAGTTTGATAGGGGGGAACACTGAAGCTTTCTTT | CASSLIGGNTEAFF
TRBJ1-4 | TRBV19 | TRBD1 | NA | 16 | TGTGCCAGTAGTACGGGACAGGCCACAACTAATGAAAAACTGTTTTTT | CASSTGQATTNEKLFF
TRBJ1-4 | TRBV12-3/TRBV12-4 | NA | NA | 13 | TGTGCCAGTACAGGGATTGCTAATGAAAAACTGTTTTTT | CASTGIANEKLFF
TRBJ2-3 | TRBV19 | TRBD2 | NA | 15 | TGTGCCAGTAGTGTGGGAGGGATCGTCGCAGATACGCAGTATTTT | CASSVGGIVADTQYF
TRBJ1-1 | TRBV5-1 | TRBD1 | NA | 16 | TGCGCCAGCAGCCCGCGAGGGGGACAGTCGAACACTGAAGCTTTCTTT | CASSPRGGQSNTEAFF
TRBJ2-5 | TRBV2 | NA | NA | 13 | TGTGCCAGCAGTGAACAGTTAGGGGAGACCCAGTACTTC | CASSEQLGETQYF
TRBJ1-1 | TRBV3-1/TRBV3-2 | NA | NA | 13 | TGTGCCAGCAGCCATTCGACCGGCCCTGAAGCTTTCTTT | CASSHSTGPEAFF
TRBJ2-1 | TRBV6-6 | TRBD2 | few | 15 | TGTGCCAGCAGTTTATCCGGACTAGCAGGGGATGAGCAGTTCTTC | CASSLSGLAGDEQFF
TRBJ1-1 | TRBV24-1 | NA | NA | 15 | TGTGCCACCAGTGACCCCACCTCAGGGGTGCCTGAAGCTTTCTTT | CATSDPTSGVPEAFF
TRBJ1-3 | TRBV5-1 | TRBD1 | NA | 14 | TGCGCCAGCAGCCAGGGGGCAGGTGGAAACACCATATATTTT | CASSQGAGGNTIYF
TRBJ1-1 | TRBV11-2 | NA | NA | 14 | TGTGCCAGCAGACACCAACTTATGAACACTGAAGCTTTCTTT | CASRHQLMNTEAFF
TRBJ2-3 | TRBV28 | TRBD2 | NA | 17 | TGTGCCAGCAGCCTGGGTCGGGGACTAGCGATTGCAGATACGCAGTATTTT | CASSLGRGLAIADTQYF
TRBJ2-7 | TRBV28 | TRBD1 | NA | 15 | TGTGCCAGCAGTTCATCGGGACAGGGGTCTTCCGAGCAGTACTTC | CASSSSGQGSSEQYF
TRBJ1-5 | TRBV7-8 | NA | NA | 15 | TGTGCCAGCAGCTTATCGGGGGGAAGCAATCAGCCCCAGCATTTT | CASSLSGGSNQPQHF
TRBJ1-1 | TRBV28 | NA | NA | 16 | TGTGCCAGCAGTTTACCTCCCCCACGCTTGAACACTGAAGCTTTCTTT | CASSLPPPRLNTEAFF
TRBJ1-1 | TRBV29-1 | NA | once | 12 | TGCAGCGTTGCTACTTCAAGTACTGAAGCTTTCTTT | CSVATSSTEAFF
TRBJ1-4 | TRBV29-1 | NA | NA | 13 | TGCAGCGTACGTTTCCCAACTAATGAAAAACTGTTTTTT | CSVRFPTNEKLFF
TRBJ2-5 | TRBV2 | NA | NA | 17 | TGTGCCAGCAGTGGACATCTTGGGGGAGGTCGACAAGAGACCCAGTACTTC | CASSGHLGGGRQETQYF